What follows is one T cell receptor (beta chain) and its context. Which antigen it targets is not known. No qualities accompany the bases; no much larger clone lies one base away. The sample comes from a study of blood T cell repertoires in COVID-19 (dated by TCRdb to the early 2020s). In the study overall: Samples from collaborators originated in the United States, Italy and Spain and spanned both the acute and convalescent phases of COVID-19. The repertoires were made available in a free public database intended to serve as a resource for research on the immune response to SARS-CoV-2. The sample metadata nearly always contained a de-identified subject ID, COVID-19 status, age in years and sex. The samples were drawn from two sources: the first 160 participants of the ongoing ImmuneRACE study, and approximately 1,300 subjects contributed by 6 global collaborators. The material from the prospective study consisted of cDNA or gDNA derived from T cells, B-cell-depleted T cells, or PBMCs. Where available, HLA class I and class II types were taken from metadata supplied by the sample provider and were not determined by assay-based typing. Deeply sampled blood TCRbeta repertoires from subjects exposed to, actively infected with, or recovered from COVID-19 were included in the dataset.

Collaborating institutions collected whole blood in K2EDTA tubes following their own protocols. Collaborator samples were shipped for TCRbeta analysis as frozen whole blood, isolated PBMCs, or DNA extracted from either sample type. Study-wide conclusions, independent of this receptor: The quantity of clinical and demographic metadata differed by source and by participant and was supplied without curation.

TCRbeta CDR3 regions were amplified from genomic DNA using the immunoSEQ Assay, a bias-controlled multiplex PCR. Per the authors' processing: The number of nucleated cells in each sample was estimated from the amplification of reference gene primers within the assay. Sequence reads were collapsed and filtered to measure the absolute abundance of every unique TCRbeta CDR3 rearrangement. For each sample, productive Simpson clonality was calculated as the square root of Simpson's diversity index over productive rearrangements. Held by TCRdb, this immuneACCESS table contains in-frame sequences only and omits some clones. Under half of the omission traces to an unresolved V gene where checked; the cause of the rest is unknown. V, J and clone size reflect that table, while D and trimming were determined from the DNA. This sample comprises about 100,000 clones, about 90% of them detected only once. The top ten clones comprise approximately 7% of the sample.

V has 7 bases trimmed and J has 3 bases trimmed; junction bases matching no gene number 9. CDR1 and CDR2, per the germline V gene (reference sequence), are SEHNR and FQNEAQ. Including cysteine and phenylalanine, the CDR3 has 14 amino acids. The kept DNA is CDR3 alone, 42 bases in frame from the first base. The V and J genes are TRBV7-9 and TRBJ2-7; a stretch of 7 junction bases matches TRBD1. The source material was peripheral blood. This clonotype was sampled from a man aged 25 to 45 in a cohort sampled during active COVID-19. The DNA reads as follows: TGTGCCAGCACCCGTCGGGACAGCTACTACGAGCAGTACTTC. Its coded protein is CASTRRDSYYEQYF. Here the CDR3 is joined to the reference TRBV7-9 and TRBJ2-7 genes, and the full variable domain is: DTGVSQNPRHKITKRGQNVTFRCDPISEHNRLYWYRQTLGQGPEFLTYFQNEAQLEKSRLLSDRFSAERPKGSFSTLEIQRTEQGDSAMYLCASTRRDSYYEQYFGPGTRLTVT.